One and the same sample provided the 24 T cell receptor beta chains below, sequenced in a study of a mutant IDH1 vaccine in newly diagnosed glioma. The assay was immunoSEQ multiplex PCR, and TCRdb's table has in-frame clones only and misses some. Of roughly 35,000 clones listed, 75% to 90% are singletons. Time point denoted: baseline, week 1 (first vaccination visit). The treatment denotes: pre-vaccination baseline after standard-of-care therapy. This specimen consisted of PBMCs, obtained from a glioma patient treated with radiotherapy, temozolomide or both. The receptors stem from a woman between 40 and 55 years old with glioma.

V gene TRBV29-1 combines with J gene TRBJ2-7; 10 bases fit TRBD1. Germline assignment: CDR1 SQVTM and CDR2 ANQGSEA. Trimming removed 4 bases from V and 5 bases from J; junction bases left unmatched: 5. CDR3 length: 13 residues. The CDR3 sequence: CSVGGQGLHEQYF. CDR3 nucleotides: TGCAGCGTTGGGGGACAGGGGCTTCACGAGCAGTACTTC.

The CDR3 bases are TGTGCCAGCAGTTACCAAACCGGTTTCAGAAACGAGCAGTACTTC. Its protein product is CASSYQTGFRNEQYF. The rearrangement joins TRBV6-5 to TRBJ2-7, with D unclear. The germline V gene encodes CDR1 MNHEY and CDR2 SVGAGI. This CDR3 has 15 amino acids. Trimming removed 2 bases at V and 5 bases at J, with 16 bases between.

The J gene is TRBJ2-2, the V gene TRBV2; D not certain. The V gene's germline CDR1 is SNHLY and CDR2 FYNNEI. The V and J ends lost 8 bases and 0 bases respectively, with 13 bases between them. CDR3 length: 15 residues. Written as DNA, the CDR3 is TGTGCCAGCCACAGCTCAAGGGCGAACACCGGGGAGCTGTTTTTT. Protein: CASHSSRANTGELFF.

The count of this clone is one. The chain uses TRBV11-3 and TRBJ1-1; D remains unclear. The V gene lost 5 bases and the J gene lost 1 base, with 11 bases spanning the gap. CDR1 SGHNT and CDR2 YENEEA come from the germline V gene. The CDR3 has 14 residues. The CDR3 sequence: CASSPDGPNTEAFF. As DNA, the CDR3 is TGTGCCAGCAGCCCTGACGGACCGAACACTGAAGCTTTCTTT.

The rearrangement joins TRBV7-2 to TRBJ1-2; unclear D gene. Germline V gives CDR1 SGHTA, CDR2 FQGNSA. The CDR3 spans 13 residues. The germline V and J ends were trimmed by 2 bases and 4 bases, with 8 bases remaining between them. CDR3 DNA sequence: TGTGCCAGCAGCTTATCTATCGGCTATGGCTACACCTTC. It encodes CASSLSIGYGYTF.

The genes are TRBV5-1 and TRBJ2-2; 10 nucleotides match TRBD2. Germline CDR1 SGHRS, CDR2 YFSETQ. The ends lost 0 bases at V and 6 bases at J; junction bases unmatched: 8. This CDR3 comprises 17 residues. The CDR3 loop reads CASSLVGGLAGAGELFF. In DNA form, the CDR3 reads TGCGCCAGCAGCTTGGTCGGAGGCCTAGCGGGAGCCGGGGAGCTGTTTTTT. Together with reference TRBV5-1 and TRBJ2-2, the CDR3 gives the full variable domain: KAGVTQTPRYLIKTRGQQVTLSCSPISGHRSVSWYQQTPGQGLQFLFEYFSETQRNKGNFPGRFSGRQFSNSRSEMNVSTLELGDSALYLCASSLVGGLAGAGELFFGEGSRLTVL.

The genes are TRBV5-6 and TRBJ2-1, with a tentative D call TRBD2 (5 bases). The germline V gene has CDR1 SGHDT and CDR2 YYEEEE. This CDR3 contains 14 residues. V was shortened by 2 bases and J by 5 bases, with 11 bases between the two germline ends. The CDR3 DNA reads TGTGCCAGCAGCTTAACGAATAGCGACAATGAGCAGTTCTTC. It encodes CASSLTNSDNEQFF.

This clone was seen only once. The chain uses TRBV7-8 and TRBJ2-7, with TRBD2 as a possible D gene (5 bases). V lost 5 bases, J lost 6 bases, and 11 bases lay in between. Germline values: CDR1 SGHVS, CDR2 FQNEAQ. CDR3 length: 12 amino acids. In DNA, the CDR3 is TGTGCCAGCAGCCCGCCCCGGGGCGAGCAGTACTTC. It specifies CASSPPRGEQYF.

Here the CDR3 reads CAWSVLSGAYEQFF. The CDR3 coding sequence is TGTGCCTGGAGTGTGTTGTCCGGGGCCTATGAGCAGTTCTTC. The chain carries TRBV30 and TRBJ2-1; D possibly uses TRBD1 or TRBD2 (5 bases each). Germline V gene data show CDR1 as GTSNPN and CDR2 as SVGIG (reference sequence). The CDR3 length is 14 residues. Trimming removed 0 bases at V and 8 bases at J, with 14 bases between.

This clone was counted once. The genes are TRBV9 and TRBJ2-2, with a weak D call TRBD1 (6 bases). This CDR3 has 16 amino acids. V was trimmed by 4 bases and J by 6 bases, leaving 19 bases between them. Germline V gene data show CDR1 as SGDLS and CDR2 as YYNGEE. CDR3: CASSPQLGAGAGELFF. As DNA, the CDR3 is TGTGCCAGCAGCCCCCAACTGGGGGCCGGAGCCGGGGAGCTGTTTTTT.

This clone was recorded once. This chain joins TRBV5-8 and TRBJ2-7, with D unclear. The CDR3 covers 14 residues. Germline CDR1 reads SGHTS; CDR2 reads YDEGEE. Between the trimmed V and J ends, which lost 0 bases and 0 bases, there was a span of 7 bases. Here the CDR3 DNA reads TGTGCCAGCAGCTTGGACCAGGTCTCCTACGAGCAGTACTTC. Amino acids: CASSLDQVSYEQYF.

This chain connects TRBV5-1 to TRBJ1-3; the D gene is possibly TRBD1 (6 bases). Germline V lookup: CDR1 SGHRS, CDR2 YFSETQ. V was pared by 4 bases and J by 1 base, with 15 bases between. The CDR3 covers 16 residues. CDR3 DNA: TGCGCCAGCAGCCCGGAGAGAAGGGGGTCTGGAAACACCATATATTTT. It is translated as CASSPERRGSGNTIYF.

With regard to this clone: An end of the junction does not agree with germline; a read error may underlie this. The chain combines TRBV6-1 with TRBJ1-4, with D possibly TRBD1 on 5 matching bases. This CDR3 spans 16 amino acids. Germline assignment: CDR1 MNHNS and CDR2 SASEGT. CDR3 sequence: CASREARGAAREKLFF. In DNA form, the CDR3 reads TGTGCCAGCAGAGAAGCGAGGGGTGCGGCTAGAGAAAAACTGTTTTTT.

The genes are TRBV7-2 and TRBJ2-7, with 7 bases fitting TRBD2. Germline-derived CDR1 and CDR2 are SGHTA and FQGNSA. The junction had 6 bases not matched to a gene; V was cut back by 4 bases and J by 3 bases. CDR3 size: 14 residues. The CDR3, as DNA: TGTGCCAGCAGCTACGGCCCTAGCGGCTACGAGCAGTACTTC. Amino acid sequence: CASSYGPSGYEQYF.

This chain links TRBV6-4 with TRBJ2-3, with D tentatively TRBD1 (6 bases). Germline V gives CDR1 MRHNA, CDR2 SNTAGT. This CDR3 is 14 amino acids long. V was pared by 3 bases and J by 1 base, with 8 bases between. The CDR3 loop reads CASSEAGGTDTQYF. CDR3 DNA: TGTGCCAGCAGTGAGGCAGGGGGCACAGATACGCAGTATTTT.

The rearrangement joins TRBV6-1 to TRBJ2-1; 9 bases map to TRBD2. The CDR3 spans 15 residues. V was pared by 3 bases and J by 1 base, with 1 base of the junction left unmatched. The germline gives CDR1 MNHNS, CDR2 SASEGT. The CDR3 nucleotides are TGTGCCAGCAGTGAGACTAGCGGTTCCTACAATGAGCAGTTCTTC. It encodes CASSETSGSYNEQFF.

The chain has TRBV6-5 and TRBJ1-1; D is possibly TRBD1 (6 bases). CDR3 length equals 13 residues. The germline CDR1 and CDR2 sequences are MNHEY and SVGAGI. V was clipped by 6 bases and J by 6 bases, with 14 bases between them. The CDR3 coding sequence is TGTGCCAGCAGGAAGACAGGCTCCCCTGAAGCTTTCTTT. This translates into CASRKTGSPEAFF.

This clone was picked up one time. The rearrangement uses TRBV7-2 and TRBJ1-5, with 8 nucleotides matching TRBD1. Germline V gene lookup returns CDR1 SGHTA and CDR2 FQGNSA. The CDR3 has 16 amino acids. V gave up 5 bases and J gave up 5 bases; unmatched junction bases: 11. This CDR3 reads CASSLLNRGNHQPQHF. DNA of the CDR3: TGTGCCAGCAGCCTACTGAACAGGGGGAACCATCAGCCCCAGCATTTT.

This chain joins TRBV6-5 and TRBJ1-1; a weak D match, TRBD1 (6 bases). V was shortened by 7 bases and J by 1 base, with 13 bases between the two germline ends. CDR3 size: 14 residues. CDR1 and CDR2 (germline): MNHEY, SVGAGI. The CDR3 is CASTPGHTNTEAFF. CDR3 bases: TGTGCCAGCACCCCGGGACACACGAACACTGAAGCTTTCTTT.

This chain connects TRBV7-9 to TRBJ1-5, with D possibly being TRBD1 (5 bases). In germline, CDR1 is SEHNR, CDR2 FQNEAQ (reference sequence). V was clipped by 5 bases and J by 4 bases, with 12 bases between them. CDR3 length equals 14 residues. CDR3 DNA: TGTGCCAGCAGCCCGGAGGGGTTTAATCAGCCCCAGCATTTT. As protein: CASSPEGFNQPQHF.

This clone was detected only once. The genes are TRBV29-1 and TRBJ2-1; D may correspond to TRBD1 or TRBD2 (6 bases each). V lost 5 bases, J lost 4 bases, and 12 bases lay in between. CDR3 length: 13 amino acids. Germline V gene sequence: CDR1 SQVTM, CDR2 ANQGSEA. The CDR3 spells CSVYGGPYNEQFF. CDR3 nucleotide sequence: TGCAGCGTTTATGGGGGGCCTTACAATGAGCAGTTCTTC.

The chain recombines TRBV11-3 with TRBJ2-1; either TRBD1 or TRBD2 may fit D (6 bases each). The germline V gene has CDR1 SGHNT and CDR2 YENEEA. V lost 3 bases, J lost 6 bases, and 9 bases lay in between. This CDR3 region has 13 residues. CDR3 amino acids: CASSFGGRNEQFF. CDR3 bases: TGTGCCAGCAGCTTCGGGGGCCGCAATGAGCAGTTCTTC.

The chain has TRBV6-1 and TRBJ1-5; unclear D gene. Deletions cut 6 bases from V and 0 bases from J, with 12 bases between. The germline V gene has CDR1 MNHNS and CDR2 SASEGT. This CDR3 is 15 amino acids long. CDR3 amino acids: CASSERVFSNQPQHF. The CDR3 region has the DNA TGTGCCAGCAGCGAGAGGGTTTTTAGCAATCAGCCCCAGCATTTT.

The chain employs TRBV18 and TRBJ1-4; weak D call: TRBD1 (5 bases). CDR1 is KGHSH, CDR2 LQKENI, per germline. V lost 4 bases to trimming and J lost 0 bases, with 9 bases between them. The CDR3 spans 15 residues. CDR3 bases: TGTGCCAGCTCACGTCCGACAGCAACTAATGAAAAACTGTTTTTT. The encoded protein is CASSRPTATNEKLFF.